A single sample is the source of the 25 T cell receptor beta chains below, sequenced in a study of CD8 T cells in Susac syndrome. Random hexamers were used to reverse transcribe 0.5 to 1 ug of RNA. TCRdb recomputed calls from the immunoSEQ multiplex PCR reads with MiXCR, one row per CDR3 protein. Of 100,000 or so distinct CDR3 sequences listed, about 95% are singletons. Sequenced: CD8+ T cells from PBMCs. The receptors originated from a human donor with Susac syndrome.

This clonotype was picked up one time. This chain joins TRBV5-1 and TRBJ2-5; 7 bases are a match to TRBD1. The CDR3 spans 14 residues. CDR1 SGHRS and CDR2 YFSETQ come from the germline V gene. Trimming cost V 0 bases and J 3 bases; bases outside gene matches: 2. The CDR3 here is CASSLDGTEETQYF. CDR3 bases: TGCGCCAGCAGCTTGGACGGGACAGAAGAGACCCAGTACTTC.

V gene TRBV12-3 or TRBV12-4 combines with J gene TRBJ2-7; D not certain. The CDR3 contains 12 residues. Trimming pared 3 bases from V and 3 bases from J, leaving 6 bases between. The CDR3 protein is CASSFRSYEQYF. CDR3 nucleotides: TGTGCCAGCAGTTTTCGCAGCTACGAGCAGTACTTC.

The rearrangement joins TRBV5-1 to TRBJ2-1; D is undetermined. Per the germline V gene, CDR1 is SGHRS and CDR2 is YFSETQ. V lost 0 bases and J lost 5, with 9 bases in between. The CDR3 runs to 14 residues. The CDR3 DNA reads TGCGCCAGCAGCTTGGGACACTTAGACAATGAGCAGTTCTTC. This codes for CASSLGHLDNEQFF.

This chain uses TRBV19 with TRBJ2-2, with 13 bases that match TRBD2. Germline assignment: CDR1 LNHDA and CDR2 SQIVND (reference sequence). The J segment lost 6 bases and the V segment lost 7 bases, leaving 11 bases of the junction unmatched. There are 17 residues in the CDR3. This CDR3 is CASTRLPLAGGSGELFF. The DNA for the CDR3 is TGTGCCAGTACCCGGCTACCACTAGCGGGAGGGTCCGGGGAGCTGTTTTTT. Combining the CDR3 with reference TRBV19 and TRBJ2-2 gives the whole variable domain DGGITQSPKYLFRKEGQNVTLSCEQNLNHDAMYWYRQDPGQGLRLIYYSQIVNDFQKGDIAEGYSVSREKKESFPLTVTSAQKNPTAFYLCASTRLPLAGGSGELFFGEGSRLTVL.

The DNA of the CDR3 is TGTGCCAGCAGAGACAGGGGGTGGAACACTGAAGCTTTCTTT. This translates into CASRDRGWNTEAFF. This sequence joins TRBV2 and TRBJ1-1; 9 bases are shared with TRBD1. V lost 6 bases, J lost 1 base, and 3 bases stayed unmatched. There are 14 residues in the CDR3. Germline assignment: CDR1 SNHLY and CDR2 FYNNEI.

V usage is TRBV14 and J usage is TRBJ2-7, with D maybe TRBD2 (6 bases). V dropped 6 bases and J dropped 9 bases, with 12 bases sitting between them. The CDR3 length is 11 residues. Germline CDR1 SGHDN, CDR2 FVKESK. The CDR3 nucleotides read TGTGCCAGCAGTTCCGCGGGATGGCAGTACTTC. Translating gives CASSSAGWQYF.

This chain links TRBV12-3 or TRBV12-4 with TRBJ2-3, with 13 bases identical to TRBD2. The ends lost 5 bases at V and 13 bases at J; junction bases unmatched: 12. The CDR3 is made up of 15 amino acids. The CDR3 bases are TGTGCCAGCAGTCCCAGGGGACTAGCGGGGTTCTTGGAGTATTTT. This sequence encodes CASSPRGLAGFLEYF.

The gene calls are TRBV7-9 and TRBJ1-5; a possible D gene is TRBD1 (5 bases). The germline gives CDR1 SEHNR, CDR2 FQNEAQ (reference sequence). The CDR3 extends over 16 amino acids. The V and J ends lost 2 bases and 0 bases respectively, with 11 bases between them. CDR3 bases: TGTGCCAGCAGCTTAACGGGGGGGGATAGCAATCAGCCCCAGCATTTT. Translated, it gives CASSLTGGDSNQPQHF.

The V gene is TRBV3-1, the J gene TRBJ2-1, with a tentative D call TRBD2 (6 bases). Trimming removed 0 bases at V and 8 bases at J, with 11 bases between. This CDR3 region has 14 residues. CDR1 LGHDT and CDR2 YNNKEL come from the germline V gene (reference sequence). The CDR3 DNA sequence: TGTGCCAGCAGCCAAGATCCTGGAGGGGATGAGCAGTTCTTC. This translates into CASSQDPGGDEQFF.

This chain connects TRBV10-2 to TRBJ2-1; D is undetermined. V dropped 4 bases and J dropped 6 bases, with 10 bases sitting between them. CDR1 is WSHSY and CDR2 is SAAADI in the germline V gene. This CDR3 is built from 13 residues. CDR3 in amino acids: CASSAIKVNEQFF. Written as DNA, the CDR3 is TGCGCCAGCAGTGCCATCAAGGTCAATGAGCAGTTCTTC.

CDR3 sequence: CASSLGALQGVTDTQYF. CDR3 nucleotide sequence: TGTGCCAGCAGCTTAGGTGCATTACAGGGAGTCACAGATACGCAGTATTTT. The chain links TRBV13 to TRBJ2-3; a weak D match, TRBD1 (6 bases). V was cut by 0 bases and J by 2 bases, with 15 bases left in between. This CDR3 has 17 residues. CDR1 and CDR2 (germline): PRHDT, FYEKMQ (reference sequence).

This clonotype was seen a single time. The gene calls are TRBV29-1 and TRBJ2-5; maybe TRBD2 (5 bases). V lost 7 bases to trimming and J lost 4 bases, with 13 bases between them. CDR1 is SQVTM, CDR2 ANQGSEA, per germline. The CDR3 is 12 residues long. CDR3 in DNA: TGCAGCGCGGTGGAGGAAGGAGAGACCCAGTACTTC. It is translated as CSAVEEGETQYF.

The CDR3 DNA sequence: TGCAGTGCTAGTCAGAGACAGGGGTTGGGTCAGCCCCAGCATTTT. As protein: CSASQRQGLGQPQHF. The chain couples TRBV20-1 to TRBJ1-5; 8 bases line up with TRBD1. This CDR3 has 15 residues. The V segment lost 3 bases and the J segment 6 bases; nucleotides outside the gene matches: 10. Germline-derived CDR1 and CDR2 are DFQATT and SNEGSKA (reference sequence).

The chain is built from TRBV3-1 and TRBJ2-3; tentatively, D is TRBD1 or TRBD2 (6 bases each). This CDR3 comprises 16 residues. Germline V lookup: CDR1 LGHDT, CDR2 YNNKEL (reference sequence). V was clipped by 3 bases and J by 2 bases, with 15 bases between them. CDR3 residues: CASSHGGDTSTDTQYF. In DNA form, the CDR3 reads TGTGCCAGCAGCCACGGCGGGGACACGTCCACAGATACGCAGTATTTT.

The rearrangement joins TRBV6-6 to TRBJ2-7; TRBD2 matches at 14 bases. J lost 0 bases, V lost 7 bases, and 2 bases had no gene match. Germline CDR1 reads MNHNY; CDR2 reads SVGAGI (reference sequence). The CDR3 sequence is 15 residues long. The chain's CDR3 is CASTGTSGSSYEQYF. For the CDR3, the DNA is TGTGCCAGCACCGGGACTAGCGGGAGCTCCTACGAGCAGTACTTC.

V is TRBV3-1 and J is TRBJ1-2, with no clear D. This CDR3 has 12 residues. Between the trimmed V and J ends, which lost 0 bases and 4 bases, there was a span of 3 bases. Germline V gives CDR1 LGHDT, CDR2 YNNKEL (reference sequence). The CDR3 sequence is CASSQDIYGYTF. The DNA of the CDR3 is TGTGCCAGCAGCCAAGATATCTATGGCTACACCTTC.

The chain has TRBV29-1 and TRBJ1-1, with D maybe TRBD1 (5 bases). The CDR3 has 12 amino acids. Germline CDR1 and CDR2: SQVTM and ANQGSEA. V lost 6 bases to trimming and J lost 0 bases, with 8 bases between them. The CDR3 reads CSVTQVNTEAFF. The CDR3 nucleotides read TGCAGCGTGACACAGGTGAACACTGAAGCTTTCTTT.

This clonotype appeared a single time. The chain couples TRBV19 to TRBJ2-5; TRBD1 aligns across 9 bases. The J segment lost 5 bases and the V segment lost 6 bases, leaving 4 bases of the junction unmatched. CDR3 length equals 13 residues. The germline V gene encodes CDR1 LNHDA and CDR2 SQIVND (reference sequence). The DNA of the CDR3 is TGTGCCAGTAGGGGACAGGGCATCGAGACCCAGTACTTC. Its protein product is CASRGQGIETQYF.

The chain joins TRBV19 to TRBJ1-1; tentative D call: TRBD1 (6 bases). The CDR3 is made up of 13 amino acids. V was shortened by 8 bases and J by 1 base, with 11 bases between the two germline ends. Germline-derived CDR1 and CDR2 are LNHDA and SQIVND (reference sequence). This CDR3 is CASQGPPNTEAFF. CDR3 nucleotide sequence: TGTGCCAGTCAGGGGCCCCCGAACACTGAAGCTTTCTTT.

The chain is built from TRBV29-1 and TRBJ2-7; D is undetermined. This CDR3 is built from 12 residues. CDR1 is SQVTM, CDR2 ANQGSEA, per germline. With 4 bases removed from V and 5 bases from J, the gap between germline ends came to 12 bases. The CDR3 loop reads CSVGGVRDEQYF. The CDR3 DNA reads as TGCAGCGTTGGCGGAGTCCGTGACGAGCAGTACTTC.

The chain is built from TRBV20-1 and TRBJ2-6, with 7 bases fitting TRBD1. Germline CDR1 and CDR2: DFQATT and SNEGSKA (reference sequence). The CDR3 has 15 residues. Germline trimming cut 4 bases from V and 2 bases from J; bases unmatched to any gene: 5. CDR3 nucleotide sequence: TGCAGTGCTACCCAAGACAGGGCTGGGGCCAACGTCCTGACTTTC. Its translation is CSATQDRAGANVLTF.

This clonotype has just a few counts. The V gene is TRBV5-1, the J gene TRBJ2-1, with a tentative D call TRBD1 (6 bases). The CDR3 sequence is 16 residues long. From germline, CDR1 is SGHRS and CDR2 YFSETQ. V was pared by 0 bases and J by 2 bases, with 12 bases between. The CDR3: CASSLGPQGTYNEQFF. The CDR3 DNA is TGCGCCAGCAGCTTGGGGCCACAGGGCACCTACAATGAGCAGTTCTTC.

This clonotype came up once. The chain links TRBV2 to TRBJ2-5, with TRBD1 matching 7 bases. The trim removed 3 bases at V and 2 bases at J, leaving 12 bases unmatched. The CDR3 contains 17 residues. Germline values: CDR1 SNHLY, CDR2 FYNNEI. The CDR3 here is CASSEQETGVGQETQYF. The DNA for the CDR3 is TGTGCCAGCAGTGAGCAAGAAACAGGGGTCGGTCAAGAGACCCAGTACTTC.

This chain uses TRBV2 with TRBJ2-5; D unresolved. Trimming cost V 3 bases and J 5 bases, with 10 bases left between them. The germline CDR1 and CDR2 sequences are SNHLY and FYNNEI. The CDR3 is 13 amino acids. CDR3 loop: CASSDPSLETQYF. In DNA form, the CDR3 reads TGTGCCAGCAGTGACCCCAGTTTGGAGACCCAGTACTTC.

This clonotype was observed a handful of times. V usage is TRBV23-1 and J usage is TRBJ1-5; possible D gene TRBD1, 5 bases. TRBV23-1 is known as an ORF, though its function is uncertain. V gave up 4 bases and J gave up 4 bases, with 11 bases separating them. CDR3 length: 14 residues. For the CDR3, the DNA is TGCGCCAGCAGTCGTTCGACAGTGAATCAGCCCCAGCATTTT. Encoded protein: CASSRSTVNQPQHF.